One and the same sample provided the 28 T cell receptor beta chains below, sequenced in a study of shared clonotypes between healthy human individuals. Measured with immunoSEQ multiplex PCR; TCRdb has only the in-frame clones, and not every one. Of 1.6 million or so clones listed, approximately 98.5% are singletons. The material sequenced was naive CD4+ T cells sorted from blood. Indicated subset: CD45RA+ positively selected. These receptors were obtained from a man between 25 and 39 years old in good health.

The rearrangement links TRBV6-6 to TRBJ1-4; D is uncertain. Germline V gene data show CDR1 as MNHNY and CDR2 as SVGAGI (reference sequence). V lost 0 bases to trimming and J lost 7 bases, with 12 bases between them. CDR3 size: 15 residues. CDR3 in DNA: TGTGCCAGCAGTTACTCGGCCCAAACAAGTGAAAAACTGTTTTTT. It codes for CASSYSAQTSEKLFF.

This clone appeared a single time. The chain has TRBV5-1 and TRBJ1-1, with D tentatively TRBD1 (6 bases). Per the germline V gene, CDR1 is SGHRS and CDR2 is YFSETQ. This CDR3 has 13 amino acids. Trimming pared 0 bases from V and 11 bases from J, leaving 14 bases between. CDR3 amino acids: CASSLEQGFEAFF. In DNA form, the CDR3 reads TGCGCCAGCAGCTTGGAACAGGGATTTGAGGCTTTCTTT.

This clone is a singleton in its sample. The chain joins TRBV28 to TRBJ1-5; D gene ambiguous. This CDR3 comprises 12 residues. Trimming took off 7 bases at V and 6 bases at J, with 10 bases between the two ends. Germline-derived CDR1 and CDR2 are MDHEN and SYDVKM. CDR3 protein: CASTIGVQPQHF. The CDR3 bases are TGTGCCAGCACCATTGGCGTTCAGCCCCAGCATTTT.

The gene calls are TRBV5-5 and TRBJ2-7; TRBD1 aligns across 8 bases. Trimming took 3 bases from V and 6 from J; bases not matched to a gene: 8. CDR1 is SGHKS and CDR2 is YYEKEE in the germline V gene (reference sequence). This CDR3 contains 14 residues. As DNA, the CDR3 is TGTGCCAGCAGCTCCGGGACAGGTCCCTTCGAGCAGTACTTC. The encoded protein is CASSSGTGPFEQYF. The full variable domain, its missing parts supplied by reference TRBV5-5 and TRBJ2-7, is DAGVTQSPTHLIKTRGQQVTLRCSPISGHKSVSWYQQVLGQGPQFIFQYYEKEERGRGNFPDRFSARQFPNYSSELNVNALLLGDSALYLCASSSGTGPFEQYFGPGTRLTVT.

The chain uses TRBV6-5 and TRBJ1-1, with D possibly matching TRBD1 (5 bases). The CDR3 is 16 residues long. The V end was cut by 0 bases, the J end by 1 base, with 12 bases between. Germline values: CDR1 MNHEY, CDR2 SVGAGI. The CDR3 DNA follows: TGTGCCAGCAGTTACTCGACGGGACGGCGGAACACTGAAGCTTTCTTT. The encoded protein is CASSYSTGRRNTEAFF.

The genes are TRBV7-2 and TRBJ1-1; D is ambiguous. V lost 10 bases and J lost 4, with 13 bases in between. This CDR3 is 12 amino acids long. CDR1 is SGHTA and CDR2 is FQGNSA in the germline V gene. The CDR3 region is CAISPALTEAFF. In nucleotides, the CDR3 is TGTGCCATATCTCCGGCCCTCACTGAAGCTTTCTTT.

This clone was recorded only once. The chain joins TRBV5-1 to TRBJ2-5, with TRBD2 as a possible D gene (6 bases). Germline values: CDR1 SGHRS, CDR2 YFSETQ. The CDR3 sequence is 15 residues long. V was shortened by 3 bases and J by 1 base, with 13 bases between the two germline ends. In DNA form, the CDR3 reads TGCGCCAGCAGCTCAATGACTAGGTCCCAAGAGACCCAGTACTTC. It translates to CASSSMTRSQETQYF.

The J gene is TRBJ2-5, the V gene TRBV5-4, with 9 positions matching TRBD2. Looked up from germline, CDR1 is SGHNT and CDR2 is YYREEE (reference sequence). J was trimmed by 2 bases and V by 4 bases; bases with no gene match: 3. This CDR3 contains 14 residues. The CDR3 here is CASSQGLAQETQYF. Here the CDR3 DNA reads TGTGCCAGCAGCCAGGGACTAGCTCAAGAGACCCAGTACTTC.

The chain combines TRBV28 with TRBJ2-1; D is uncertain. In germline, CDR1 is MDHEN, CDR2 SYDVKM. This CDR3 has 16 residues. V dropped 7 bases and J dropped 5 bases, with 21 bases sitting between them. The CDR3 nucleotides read TGTGCCAGCACCGAAACCCGGGCTCGCTGGGACAATGAGCAGTTCTTC. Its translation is CASTETRARWDNEQFF.

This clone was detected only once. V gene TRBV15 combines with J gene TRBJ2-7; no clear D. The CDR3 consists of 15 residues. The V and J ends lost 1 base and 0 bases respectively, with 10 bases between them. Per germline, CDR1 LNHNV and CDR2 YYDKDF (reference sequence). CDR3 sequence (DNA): TGTGCCACCAGCAGAGTGCAGAGGTTCTCCTACGAGCAGTACTTC. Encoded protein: CATSRVQRFSYEQYF.

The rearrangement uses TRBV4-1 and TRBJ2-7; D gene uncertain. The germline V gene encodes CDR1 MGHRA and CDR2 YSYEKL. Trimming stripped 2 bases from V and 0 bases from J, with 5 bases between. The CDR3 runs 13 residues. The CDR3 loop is CASSQTPSYEQYF. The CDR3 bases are TGCGCCAGCAGCCAAACCCCCTCCTACGAGCAGTACTTC.

As DNA, the CDR3 is TGTGCCAGCAGCAAGGAGGGCTCAGTAACCGGGGAGCTGTTTTTT. Its translation is CASSKEGSVTGELFF. The chain combines TRBV9 with TRBJ2-2; D may be TRBD2 (6 bases). The CDR3 loop spans 15 amino acids. Per germline, CDR1 SGDLS and CDR2 YYNGEE. V was shortened by 4 bases and J by 5 bases, with 15 bases between the two germline ends.

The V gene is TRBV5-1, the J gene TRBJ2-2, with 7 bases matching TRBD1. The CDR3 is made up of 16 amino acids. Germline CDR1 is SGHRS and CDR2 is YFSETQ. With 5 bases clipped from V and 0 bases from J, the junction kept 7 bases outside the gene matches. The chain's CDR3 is CASRRPGTANTGELFF. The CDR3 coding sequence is TGCGCCAGCAGACGACCCGGGACAGCGAACACCGGGGAGCTGTTTTTT.

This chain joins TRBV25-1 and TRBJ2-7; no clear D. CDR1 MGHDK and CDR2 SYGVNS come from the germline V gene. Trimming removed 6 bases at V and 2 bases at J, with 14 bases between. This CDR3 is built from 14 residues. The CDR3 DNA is TGTGCCAGCAGCTCCCCCCAACCTCCCTACGAGCAGTACTTC. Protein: CASSSPQPPYEQYF.

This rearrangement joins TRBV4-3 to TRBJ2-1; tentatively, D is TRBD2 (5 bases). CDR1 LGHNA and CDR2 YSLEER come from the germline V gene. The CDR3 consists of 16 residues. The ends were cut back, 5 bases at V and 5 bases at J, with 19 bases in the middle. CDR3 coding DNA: TGCGCCAGCAGCTCCATTCGGGCTAGCTCGCACAATGAGCAGTTCTTC. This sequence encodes CASSSIRASSHNEQFF.

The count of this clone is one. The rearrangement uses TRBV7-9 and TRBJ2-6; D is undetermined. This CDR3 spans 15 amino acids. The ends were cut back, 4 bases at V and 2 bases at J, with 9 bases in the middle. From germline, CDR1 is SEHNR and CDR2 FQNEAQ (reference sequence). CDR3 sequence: CASSSTRPGANVLTF. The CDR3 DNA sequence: TGTGCCAGCAGCTCCACCCGACCTGGGGCCAACGTCCTGACTTTC.

The CDR3 here is CASSLRGRDKGLSGANVLTF. The CDR3 DNA reads TGTGCCAGCAGCCTGCGGGGACGGGACAAGGGCCTCTCTGGGGCCAACGTCCTGACTTTC. V usage is TRBV9 and J usage is TRBJ2-6; D is perhaps TRBD1 or TRBD2 (6 bases each). The CDR3 runs to 20 residues. Germline V CDR1 and CDR2: SGDLS, YYNGEE. The V end lost 4 bases, the J end lost 0 bases, and 23 bases lay between the germline ends. Together with reference TRBV9 and TRBJ2-6, the CDR3 gives the full variable domain: DSGVTQTPKHLITATGQRVTLRCSPRSGDLSVYWYQQSLDQGLQFLIQYYNGEERAKGNILERFSAQQFPDLHSELNLSSLELGDSALYFCASSLRGRDKGLSGANVLTFGAGSRLTVL.

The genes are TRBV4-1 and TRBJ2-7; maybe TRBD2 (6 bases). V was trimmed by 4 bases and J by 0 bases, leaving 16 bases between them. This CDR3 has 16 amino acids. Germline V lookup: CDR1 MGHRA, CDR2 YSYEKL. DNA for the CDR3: TGCGCCAGCAGCCTTCGGGAGATGGGGAACTCCTACGAGCAGTACTTC. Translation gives CASSLREMGNSYEQYF.

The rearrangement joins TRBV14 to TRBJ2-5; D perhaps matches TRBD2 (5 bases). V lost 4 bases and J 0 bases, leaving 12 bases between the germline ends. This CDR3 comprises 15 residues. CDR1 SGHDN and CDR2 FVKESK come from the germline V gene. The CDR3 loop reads CASSPGRGHQETQYF. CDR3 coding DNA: TGTGCCAGCAGCCCTGGGCGAGGGCACCAAGAGACCCAGTACTTC.

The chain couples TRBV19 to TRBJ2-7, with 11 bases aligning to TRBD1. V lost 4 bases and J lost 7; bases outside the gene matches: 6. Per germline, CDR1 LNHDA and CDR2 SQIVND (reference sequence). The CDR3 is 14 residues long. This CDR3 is CASSRGQGVGEQYF. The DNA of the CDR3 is TGTGCCAGTAGTAGGGGACAGGGGGTCGGAGAGCAGTACTTC.

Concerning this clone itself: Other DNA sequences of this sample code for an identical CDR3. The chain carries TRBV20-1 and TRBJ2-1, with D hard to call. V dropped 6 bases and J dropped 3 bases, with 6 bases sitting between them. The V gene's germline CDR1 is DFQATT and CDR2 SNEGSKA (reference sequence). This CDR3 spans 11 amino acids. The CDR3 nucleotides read TGCAGTGCGCGGTACTACAATGAGCAGTTCTTC. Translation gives CSARYYNEQFF.

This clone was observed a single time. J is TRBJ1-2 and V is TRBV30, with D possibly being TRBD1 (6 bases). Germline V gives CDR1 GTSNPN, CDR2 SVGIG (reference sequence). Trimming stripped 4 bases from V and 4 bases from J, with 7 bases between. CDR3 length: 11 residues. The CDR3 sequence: CAWNRAYGYTF. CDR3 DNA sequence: TGTGCCTGGAACAGGGCCTATGGCTACACCTTC. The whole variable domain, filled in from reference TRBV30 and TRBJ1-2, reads SQTIHQWPATLVQPVGSPLSLECTVEGTSNPNLYWYRQAAGRGLQLLFYSVGIGQISSEVPQNLSASRPQDRQFILSSKKLLLSDSGFYLCAWNRAYGYTFGSGTRLTVV.

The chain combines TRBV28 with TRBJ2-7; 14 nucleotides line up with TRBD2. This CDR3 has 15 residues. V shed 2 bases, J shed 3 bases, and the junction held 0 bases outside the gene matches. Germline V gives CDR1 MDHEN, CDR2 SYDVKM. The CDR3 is CASSLGTSGSYEQYF. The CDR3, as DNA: TGTGCCAGCAGTTTAGGGACTAGCGGGAGCTACGAGCAGTACTTC.

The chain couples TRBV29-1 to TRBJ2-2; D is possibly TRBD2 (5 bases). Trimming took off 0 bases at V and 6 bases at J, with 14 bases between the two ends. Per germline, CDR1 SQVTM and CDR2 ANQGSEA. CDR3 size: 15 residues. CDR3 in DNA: TGCAGCGTTGAAGACCTTCTTGGAGGATCCGGGGAGCTGTTTTTT. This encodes CSVEDLLGGSGELFF.

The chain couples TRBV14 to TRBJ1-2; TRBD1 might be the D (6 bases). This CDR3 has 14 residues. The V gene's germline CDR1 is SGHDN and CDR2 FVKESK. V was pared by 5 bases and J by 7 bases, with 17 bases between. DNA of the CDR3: TGTGCCAGCAGCGAAACAGGGTTAATAGGTGGCTACACCTTC. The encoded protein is CASSETGLIGGYTF.

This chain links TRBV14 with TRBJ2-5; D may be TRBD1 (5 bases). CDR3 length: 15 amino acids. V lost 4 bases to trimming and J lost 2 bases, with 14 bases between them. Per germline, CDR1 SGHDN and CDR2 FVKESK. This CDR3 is CASSPIQGYQETQYF. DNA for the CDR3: TGTGCCAGCAGCCCCATTCAGGGTTATCAAGAGACCCAGTACTTC.

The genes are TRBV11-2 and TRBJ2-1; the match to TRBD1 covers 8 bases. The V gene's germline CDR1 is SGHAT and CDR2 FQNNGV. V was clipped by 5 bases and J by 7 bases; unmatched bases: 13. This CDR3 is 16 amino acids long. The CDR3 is CASSLLTGAPVNEQFF. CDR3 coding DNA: TGTGCCAGCAGCCTACTGACAGGGGCTCCGGTAAATGAGCAGTTCTTC.

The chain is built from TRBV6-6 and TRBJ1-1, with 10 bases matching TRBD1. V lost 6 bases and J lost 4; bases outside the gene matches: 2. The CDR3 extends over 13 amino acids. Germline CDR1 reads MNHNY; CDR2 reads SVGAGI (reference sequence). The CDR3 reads CASSRQGATEAFF. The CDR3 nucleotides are TGTGCCAGCAGCCGACAGGGGGCCACTGAAGCTTTCTTT.